The present T cell receptor beta chain was sequenced within a study of OX40 agonist ivuxolimab in advanced cancers. For the study at large: Ivuxolimab is an agonistic anti-OX40 (CD134) antibody, and patients were treated with it.

The CDR3 contains 13 residues. Deletions cut 1 base from V and 7 bases from J, with 8 bases between. Looked up from germline, CDR1 is GTSNPN and CDR2 is SVGIG (reference sequence). Generated by immunoSEQ multiplex PCR, the TCRdb table keeps only in-frame clones and is missing some. This table has about 100,000 clones, about nine tenths appearing once. The sequence derives from an adult with an advanced solid tumor such as melanoma, head and neck, liver or kidney cancer. V gene TRBV30 combines with J gene TRBJ1-6; TRBD1 might be the D (5 bases). The sample in question was CD4+ or CD8+ T cells sorted from blood, obtained in a trial of the OX40 agonist ivuxolimab. CDR3 amino acids: CAWSANRNSPLHF. In DNA form, the CDR3 reads TGTGCCTGGAGTGCCAACAGGAATTCACCCCTCCACTTT.